These 17 T cell receptor beta chains were sequenced from one sample in a study of T cells after yellow fever vaccination. One entry per CDR3 protein results from TCRdb running MiXCR on the 5' RACE reads. This table holds about 46,000 distinct CDR3 sequences, more than 6% found once. This specimen was PBMCs, either bulk or a sorted T-cell subset (CD4+, CD8+, memory, or dextramer-sorted; not recorded which), taken 45 days after the yellow fever booster vaccination. The receptors were gathered from a man under 40 who received the YFV17D yellow fever vaccine.

This clonotype was seen a few times. V is TRBV7-3 and J is TRBJ2-3, with TRBD2 matching over 14 bases. In germline, CDR1 is SGHTA, CDR2 FQGTGA. CDR3 length equals 17 residues. Losses at the gene ends were 1 base for V and 3 bases for J; bases not matched to a gene: 3. As DNA, the CDR3 is TGTGCCAGCAGCTTAATTGGGACTAGCGGGAGTACAGATACGCAGTATTTT. Translated: CASSLIGTSGSTDTQYF. Using reference TRBV7-3 and TRBJ2-3 for the parts outside the CDR3, the full variable domain is GAGVSQTPSNKVTEKGKYVELRCDPISGHTALYWYRQSLGQGPEFLIYFQGTGAADDSGLPNDRFFAVRPEGSVSTLKIQRTERGDSAVYLCASSLIGTSGSTDTQYFGPGTRLTVL.

In its sample, this clonotype was seen many times. The chain employs TRBV6-6 and TRBJ1-2; 8 bases match TRBD1. With V trimmed by 4 bases and J by 8 bases, 9 bases remained unmatched. Germline V gene sequence: CDR1 MNHNY, CDR2 SVGAGI (reference sequence). This CDR3 contains 14 residues. The CDR3 region has the DNA TGTGCCAGCAGTTTCTTTTTAGGACAGGGCGGCTACACCTTC. Its translation: CASSFFLGQGGYTF.

This clonotype appeared a few times. This sequence joins TRBV29-1 and TRBJ2-7; D not resolved. V lost 8 bases and J lost 0, with 11 bases in between. In germline, CDR1 is SQVTM, CDR2 ANQGSEA. The CDR3 runs 12 residues. The DNA of the CDR3 is TGCAGCCTCCTGACACACTCCTACGAGCAGTACTTC. Encoded protein: CSLLTHSYEQYF.

This clonotype showed up many times. The rearrangement joins TRBV10-2 to TRBJ1-1; 9 positions agree with TRBD1. Germline V gene data show CDR1 as WSHSY and CDR2 as SAAADI. The CDR3 is 14 residues long. The V gene end was trimmed by 7 bases and the J gene end by 6 bases; junction bases not matched to a gene: 9. Written as DNA, the CDR3 is TGCGCCAGCACCGGGGACAGGGTCCTGGCTGAAGCTTTCTTT. It yields the protein CASTGDRVLAEAFF.

This clonotype appeared many times. The V and J genes are TRBV12-3 or TRBV12-4 and TRBJ2-3, with TRBD2 matching 9 bases. The ends lost 6 bases at V and 1 base at J; junction bases unmatched: 5. This CDR3 comprises 15 residues. The CDR3 here is CASSLGLARTDTQYF. In DNA form, the CDR3 reads TGTGCCAGCAGCCTCGGACTAGCGCGCACAGATACGCAGTATTTT.

Ten or more counts support this clonotype. The genes are TRBV24-1 and TRBJ1-1; D unresolved. Germline lookup yields CDR1 KGHDR and CDR2 SFDVKD. This CDR3 region has 13 residues. Trimming removed 4 bases from V and 1 base from J, with 6 bases in between. The CDR3 loop reads CATSDRRNTEAFF. Written as DNA, the CDR3 is TGTGCCACCAGTGACCGACGGAACACTGAAGCTTTCTTT.

This clonotype appeared a few times. The V and J genes are TRBV20-1 and TRBJ2-3, with D perhaps matching TRBD1 (5 bases). Germline CDR1 reads DFQATT; CDR2 reads SNEGSKA (reference sequence). The CDR3 contains 12 residues. With 6 bases removed from V and 4 bases from J, the gap between germline ends came to 11 bases. The chain's CDR3 is CSASTDSDTQYF. The CDR3 DNA sequence: TGCAGTGCGTCGACAGACTCAGATACGCAGTATTTT.

This clonotype has only one observation. One base away lies a much larger clone, so this may be a sequencing read error. This chain uses TRBV12-3 or TRBV12-4 with TRBJ2-3; 7 bases fit TRBD2. The ends lost 5 bases at V and 0 bases at J; junction bases unmatched: 14. The length of the CDR3 is 18 residues. This CDR3 is CASSREVSGWTSTDTQYF. The CDR3 DNA reads TGTGCCAGCAGTCGGGAAGTTAGCGGGTGGACTAGCACAGATACGCAGTATTTT.

This clonotype has a handful of counts. The chain has TRBV20-1 and TRBJ2-7; D unresolved. Germline values: CDR1 DFQATT, CDR2 SNEGSKA (reference sequence). The V end was cut by 3 bases, the J end by 0 bases, with 6 bases between. The CDR3 sequence is 12 residues long. CDR3 amino acids: CSASRSSYEQYF. The CDR3 nucleotides are TGCAGTGCTAGTCGGAGCTCCTACGAGCAGTACTTC.

The sample holds many counts of this clonotype. CDR3 residues: CASSPVAGGDNEQFF. The CDR3 coding sequence is TGCGCCAGCAGCCCAGTGGCGGGAGGTGACAATGAGCAGTTCTTC. This chain uses TRBV5-1 with TRBJ2-1; 8 positions match TRBD2. The CDR3 is 15 residues long. V trimming: 4 bases; J trimming: 5 bases; junction bases outside the gene matches: 8. Germline assignment: CDR1 SGHRS and CDR2 YFSETQ.

This clonotype was observed at least ten times. The rearrangement uses TRBV20-1 and TRBJ2-1; the match to TRBD1 covers 9 bases. Germline V gene data show CDR1 as DFQATT and CDR2 as SNEGSKA (reference sequence). The CDR3 length is 15 residues. V was clipped by 3 bases and J by 2 bases; unmatched bases: 5. The CDR3 is CSARGGQGTYNEQFF. In DNA form, the CDR3 reads TGCAGTGCTAGGGGTGGACAGGGGACCTACAATGAGCAGTTCTTC.

Ten or more counts support this clonotype. The chain carries TRBV7-3 and TRBJ2-4; D is uncertain. The CDR3 consists of 16 residues. V was pared by 8 bases and J by 0 bases, with 17 bases between. Germline CDR1 and CDR2: SGHTA and FQGTGA. The CDR3 coding sequence is TGTGCCAGCGCGGCGGCAGGTGGGATAGCCAAAAACATTCAGTACTTC. Its translation: CASAAAGGIAKNIQYF.

The rearrangement joins TRBV20-1 to TRBJ2-5; a weak D match, TRBD1 (6 bases). The CDR3 contains 13 residues. V shed 6 bases and J shed 4 bases, with 15 bases lying between them. Germline lookup yields CDR1 DFQATT and CDR2 SNEGSKA (reference sequence). CDR3 DNA: TGCAGTGCCCTCGTGGAAGGGGGAGAGACCCAGTACTTC. The encoded protein is CSALVEGGETQYF.

In its sample, this clonotype was seen a few times. The chain carries TRBV21-1 and TRBJ2-1; the listed D gene, TRBD2, was not tested against the DNA. TRBV21-1 constitutes a pseudogene. The CDR3 has 16 amino acids. The CDR3 DNA is TGTGCCAGCAGCGGCCCCGGGCCCTCCCTCTACGGTTCGCGGTTCTTC. It yields the protein CASSGPGPSLYGSRFF.

The V call is TRBV7-2, the J call TRBJ2-1; 9 bases fit TRBD2. Germline V gene sequence: CDR1 SGHTA, CDR2 FQGNSA. V was clipped by 4 bases and J by 14 bases; unmatched bases: 6. CDR3 length equals 12 residues. The CDR3, as DNA: TGTGCCAGCAGCTCCGCTAGCGGGGTGAAGTTCTTC. Translation: CASSSASGVKFF.

V gene TRBV2 combines with J gene TRBJ2-6; 13 nucleotides match TRBD2. V gave up 11 bases and J gave up 3 bases; unmatched junction bases: 13. This CDR3 contains 18 residues. From germline, CDR1 is SNHLY and CDR2 FYNNEI. The CDR3 reads CAFSTGTSGIYGANVLTF. CDR3 DNA sequence: TGTGCCTTCAGTACCGGGACTAGCGGGATATATGGGGCCAACGTCCTGACTTTC.

V gene TRBV9 combines with J gene TRBJ1-3; D call uncertain. Trimming took off 0 bases at V and 4 bases at J, with 5 bases between the two ends. Germline CDR1 SGDLS, CDR2 YYNGEE. CDR3 length: 13 residues. CDR3: CASSVESGNTIYF. The CDR3 bases are TGTGCCAGCAGCGTAGAATCCGGAAACACCATATATTTT.